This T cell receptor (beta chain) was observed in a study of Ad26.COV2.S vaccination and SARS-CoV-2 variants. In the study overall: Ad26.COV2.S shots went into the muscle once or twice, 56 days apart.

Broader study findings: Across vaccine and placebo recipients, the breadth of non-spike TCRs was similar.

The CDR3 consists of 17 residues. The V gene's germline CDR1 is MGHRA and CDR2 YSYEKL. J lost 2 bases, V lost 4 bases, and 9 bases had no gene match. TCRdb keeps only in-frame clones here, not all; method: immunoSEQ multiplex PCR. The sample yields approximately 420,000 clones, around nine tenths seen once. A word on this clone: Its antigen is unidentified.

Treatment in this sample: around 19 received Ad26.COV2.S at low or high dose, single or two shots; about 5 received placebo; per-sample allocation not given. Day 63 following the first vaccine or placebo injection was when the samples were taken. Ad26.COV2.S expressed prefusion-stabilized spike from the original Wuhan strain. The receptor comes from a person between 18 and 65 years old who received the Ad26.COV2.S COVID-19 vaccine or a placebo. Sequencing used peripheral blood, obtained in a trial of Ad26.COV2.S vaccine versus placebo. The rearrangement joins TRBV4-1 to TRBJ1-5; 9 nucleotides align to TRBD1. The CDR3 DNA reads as TGCGCCAGCAGCCGCCTCCCGGGACAGGGTGGCAATCAGCCCCAGCATTTT. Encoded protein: CASSRLPGQGGNQPQHF.